These T cell receptor beta chains were read from a single sample in a study of T cell repertoires in cytomegalovirus infection. TCRdb independently ran MiXCR on the reads; one entry per CDR3 protein. The profile shows hundreds of thousands of distinct CDR3 sequences, more than 8% of them singletons. The sample comprised PBMCs. The receptors stem from a human donor in good health (CMV status not recorded). Some clones in this sample may be carry-over from other donors' samples. The CDR3 runs from the conserved cysteine through the conserved F or W. The D gene is left open where the match is weak. Size tells how often a clone was seen (once, few, many) or the class of an expanded clone, and some rows leave it out.

v_gene	abundance	len	j_gene	d_gene	CDR3nt	CDR3aa
TRBV12-3/TRBV12-4	few	13	TRBJ1-1	NA	TGTGCCAGCAGCCCCGAACGGTACACTGAAGCTTTCTTT	CASSPERYTEAFF
TRBV27	NA	14	TRBJ1-5	NA	TGTGCCAGCAGTTCCCCAGGGGCCACTCAGCCCCAGCATTTT	CASSSPGATQPQHF
TRBV28	NA	12	TRBJ1-2	NA	TGTGCCACCGATGCCGGGACGTATGGCTACACCTTC	CATDAGTYGYTF
TRBV2	many	16	TRBJ2-1	NA	TGTGCCAGCAGTGAAGTTGGAACAGGGAGATACAATGAGCAGTTCTTC	CASSEVGTGRYNEQFF
TRBV28	many	12	TRBJ1-2	NA	TGTGCCAGCAGTTTAGCCCCCTATGGCTACACCTTC	CASSLAPYGYTF
TRBV7-2	many	16	TRBJ2-5	TRBD2	TGTGCCAGCAGATTAGAACTAGCGCGGTTACAAGAGACCCAGTACTTC	CASRLELARLQETQYF
TRBV7-4	NA	15	TRBJ2-7	NA	TGTGCCAGCAGCCCTTACGGGGCACAGAGCCACGAGCAGTACTTC	CASSPYGAQSHEQYF
TRBV20-1	NA	16	TRBJ2-3	TRBD1	TGCAGTGCTAGAGCCGGGACAGTTGTTCCCACAGATACGCAGTATTTT	CSARAGTVVPTDTQYF
TRBV19	few	13	TRBJ1-1	NA	TGTGCCAGTAGTAGCGGGGGCTGGGCTGAAGCTTTCTTT	CASSSGGWAEAFF
TRBV12-3/TRBV12-4	many	13	TRBJ2-5	NA	TGTGCCAGCAGTGGGTCTAGCAGGGAGACCCAGTACTTC	CASSGSSRETQYF
TRBV7-2	many	15	TRBJ1-1	NA	TGTGCCAGCAGCTTAGCAAAGGTCGAAAACACTGAAGCTTTCTTT	CASSLAKVENTEAFF
TRBV5-6	NA	13	TRBJ1-1	TRBD1	TGTGCCAGCAGCCGGACAGGGCTCAGGGAAGCTTTCTTT	CASSRTGLREAFF
TRBV7-2	many	12	TRBJ1-5	NA	TGTGCCAGCAGCTTCAGGGATCAGCCCCAGCATTTT	CASSFRDQPQHF
TRBV15	many	17	TRBJ2-1	NA	TGTGCCACCAGCAGAGAGGCAGCGGAGAGCCCCTACAATGAGCAGTTCTTC	CATSREAAESPYNEQFF
TRBV7-2	many	14	TRBJ2-5	NA	TGTGCCAGCAGCTTAGAGGTCGCTCAAGAGACCCAGTACTTC	CASSLEVAQETQYF
TRBV14	NA	16	TRBJ2-1	NA	TGTGCCAGCAGCCCTCAGGGGCGCACCTCCTACAATGAGCAGTTCTTC	CASSPQGRTSYNEQFF
TRBV24-1	many	16	TRBJ2-1	NA	TGTGCCACCAGTGATGTGGGGCGGTCTATTTACAATGAGCAGTTCTTC	CATSDVGRSIYNEQFF
TRBV19	many	12	TRBJ2-7	NA	TGTGCCAGTAGTATTTCTGGACGCGAGCAGTACTTC	CASSISGREQYF
TRBV4-2	few	12	TRBJ1-1	NA	TGTGCCAGCAGCCAAGATGGGGCTGAAGCTTTCTTT	CASSQDGAEAFF
TRBV7-2	many	14	TRBJ2-7	NA	TGTGCCAGCAGCTTCCCTAGCGCGGTCTACGAGCAGTACTTC	CASSFPSAVYEQYF
TRBV29-1	NA	13	TRBJ1-1	NA	TGCAGCGTCCTTTTAGGGGTCAACACTGAAGCTTTCTTT	CSVLLGVNTEAFF
TRBV12-3/TRBV12-4	few	14	TRBJ2-3	NA	TGTGCCAGCAGTTCCCTGGGTGGCACAGATACGCAGTATTTT	CASSSLGGTDTQYF
TRBV11-1	few	11	TRBJ1-1	TRBD1	TGTGCCAGCAGCCGACAGGGAGAAGCTTTCTTT	CASSRQGEAFF
TRBV12-3/TRBV12-4	many	13	TRBJ2-4	TRBD2	TGTGCCAGCAGTTTAGACGGCGGGGGCATTCAGTACTTC	CASSLDGGGIQYF
TRBV5-6	few	13	TRBJ2-2	NA	TGTGCCAGCACCCCGGACCTCACCGGGGAGCTGTTTTTT	CASTPDLTGELFF
TRBV27	few	15	TRBJ2-1	NA	TGTGCCAGCAGTCCCGTAGGGACGGTATACAATGAGCAGTTCTTC	CASSPVGTVYNEQFF
TRBV12-3/TRBV12-4	few	12	TRBJ2-7	NA	TGTGCCAGCAGTTTATTGGGGGTTCTGCAGTACTTC	CASSLLGVLQYF